This TCR beta chain was sequenced in a study of blood T cell repertoires in COVID-19. In this sample, this clone turned up once. TCRdb's copy holds only in-frame clones and misses some; the assay was immunoSEQ multiplex PCR. The table has roughly 250,000 clones, 86% seen once. The germline gives CDR1 SGHRS, CDR2 YFSETQ. The CDR3 is 16 residues long. With V trimmed by 0 bases and J by 8 bases, 5 bases remained unmatched. The TCR originated in a woman aged 40 to 50 with acute COVID-19. The sequenced sample consisted of PBMCs or T cells enriched from blood (not recorded which). This chain links TRBV5-1 with TRBJ2-1; TRBD2 matches 13 bases. The CDR3 protein is CASSLGTSGRFYEQFF. For the CDR3, the DNA is TGCGCCAGCAGCTTGGGGACTAGCGGGAGATTCTATGAGCAGTTCTTC.